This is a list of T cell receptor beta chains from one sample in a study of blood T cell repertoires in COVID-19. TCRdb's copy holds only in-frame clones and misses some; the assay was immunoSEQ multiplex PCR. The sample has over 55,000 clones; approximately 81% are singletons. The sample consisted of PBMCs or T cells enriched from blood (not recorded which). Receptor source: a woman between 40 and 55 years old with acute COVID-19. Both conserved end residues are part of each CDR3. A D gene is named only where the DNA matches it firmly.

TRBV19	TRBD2	CASSFSRTSGSTDTQYF
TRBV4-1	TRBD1	CASSLGQGSYEQYF
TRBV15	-	CATSRDSGEQYF
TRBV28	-	CASSSIPGGAFF
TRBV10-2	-	CASSDWTLAYEQYF
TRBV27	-	CASSPGKTYGQYF
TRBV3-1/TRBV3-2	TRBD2	CASSQGEAGGETQYF
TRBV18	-	CASSPRFAGAGTDTQYF
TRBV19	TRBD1	CATTYLQGMNTEAFF
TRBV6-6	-	CASSYSRPGSTEAFF
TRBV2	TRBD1	CASKGGGAAEGPQHF
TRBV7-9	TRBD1	CASSSDRGNSPLHF
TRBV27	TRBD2	CASSLWSGAGSTDTQYF
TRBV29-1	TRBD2	CSVAVARGAGEPRGTQYF
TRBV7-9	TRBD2	CASSFLLAGAKDTQYF
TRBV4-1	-	CASSHTIGELFF
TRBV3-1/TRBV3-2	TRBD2	CASSHLSGTYNEQFF
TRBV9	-	CASSVNPQGTNNEQFF
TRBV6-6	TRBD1	CASRGTGTEAFF
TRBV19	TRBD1	CASSGGQGAIQPQHF
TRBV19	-	CASRIDRSSYNEQFF
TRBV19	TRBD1	CASTPTGGAYEQYF
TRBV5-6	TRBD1	CASSQTGRRSSYEQYF
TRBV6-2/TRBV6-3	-	CASSYSSGSRGLAQYF
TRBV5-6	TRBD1	CASSSGQGAFYSYEQYF
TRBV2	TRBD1	CASTGRQGGNQPQHF
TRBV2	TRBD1	CAIPTGNYGYTF